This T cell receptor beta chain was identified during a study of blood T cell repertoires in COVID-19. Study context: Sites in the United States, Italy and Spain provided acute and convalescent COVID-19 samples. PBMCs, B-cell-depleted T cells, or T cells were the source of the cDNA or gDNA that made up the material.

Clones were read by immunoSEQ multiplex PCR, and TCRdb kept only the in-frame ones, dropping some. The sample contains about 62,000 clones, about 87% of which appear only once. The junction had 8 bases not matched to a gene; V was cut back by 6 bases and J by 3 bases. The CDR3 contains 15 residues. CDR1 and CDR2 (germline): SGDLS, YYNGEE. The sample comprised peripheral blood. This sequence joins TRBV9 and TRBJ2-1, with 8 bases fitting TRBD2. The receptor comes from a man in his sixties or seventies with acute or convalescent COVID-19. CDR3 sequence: CASNRGGANYNEQFF. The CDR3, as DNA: TGTGCCAGCAACCGGGGGGGAGCCAACTACAATGAGCAGTTCTTC. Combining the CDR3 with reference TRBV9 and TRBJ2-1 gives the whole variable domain DSGVTQTPKHLITATGQRVTLRCSPRSGDLSVYWYQQSLDQGLQFLIQYYNGEERAKGNILERFSAQQFPDLHSELNLSSLELGDSALYFCASNRGGANYNEQFFGPGTRLTVL.